What follows are 20 T cell receptor beta chains derived from one specimen sequenced in a study of blood T cell repertoires in COVID-19 (dated by TCRdb to the early 2020s). Library method: the immunoSEQ multiplex PCR assay. Not all clones reach the TCRdb copy of this immuneACCESS table, which keeps in-frame sequences only. Checked studies attribute under half of the gap to unresolved V genes and leave the rest unexplained. A total of 110,000 or so clones appear in this sample, around 85% of them only once. The biggest ten clones account for 1.5% to 1.7% of the sample. The sequenced sample consisted of peripheral blood. The receptors come from a man aged 50-60 years with acute or convalescent COVID-19.

This clone was detected once. The V gene is TRBV28, the J gene TRBJ1-2, with 7 bases that match TRBD1. Germline V gene data show CDR1 as MDHEN and CDR2 as SYDVKM. Trimming took 10 bases from V and 8 from J; bases not matched to a gene: 16. The CDR3 extends over 14 amino acids. The chain's CDR3 is CAIAEGQRRGGYTF. In DNA form, the CDR3 reads TGTGCCATCGCAGAGGGACAGAGGCGGGGAGGCTACACCTTC.

V is TRBV19 and J is TRBJ1-5, with a tentative D call TRBD1 (6 bases). CDR1 and CDR2 from the germline V gene are LNHDA and SQIVND (reference sequence). The CDR3 consists of 14 residues. The V and J ends lost 8 bases and 5 bases respectively, with 16 bases between them. The CDR3 reads CASGMQGPHQPQHF. For the CDR3, the DNA is TGTGCCAGTGGGATGCAGGGGCCGCATCAGCCCCAGCATTTT.

The chain links TRBV5-1 to TRBJ2-1, with D maybe TRBD1 (5 bases). CDR3 size: 15 residues. From germline, CDR1 is SGHRS and CDR2 YFSETQ. The V gene lost 1 base and the J gene lost 0 bases, with 8 bases spanning the gap. The DNA for the CDR3 is TGCGCCAGCAGCTTGACAGGTTCCTCCTACAATGAGCAGTTCTTC. Protein sequence: CASSLTGSSYNEQFF.

The rearrangement joins TRBV27 to TRBJ2-3; the match to TRBD1 covers 7 bases. V dropped 0 bases and J dropped 2; count of bases not matched to a gene: 14. Germline V gene lookup returns CDR1 MNHEY and CDR2 SMNVEV (reference sequence). There are 19 residues in the CDR3. CDR3 DNA: TGTGCCAGCAGTTTATCGAAGGGGACAGCAATCACCATCACAGATACGCAGTATTTT. Protein sequence: CASSLSKGTAITITDTQYF.

V is TRBV28 and J is TRBJ2-7, with 7 bases lining up with TRBD2. Trimming at V came to 5 bases and at J to 4 bases, leaving 11 bases not matched to a gene. This CDR3 is built from 15 residues. Per germline, CDR1 MDHEN and CDR2 SYDVKM. The CDR3 nucleotides are TGTGCCAGCAGTCCCCCCGGGGGGAGAAAGTACGAGCAGTACTTC. This sequence encodes CASSPPGGRKYEQYF.

The CDR3 DNA reads TGTGCCAGCAGCGCGGGACCTCTACTGGAAGCTTTCTTT. It specifies CASSAGPLLEAFF. This chain links TRBV7-3 with TRBJ1-1, with D possibly matching TRBD1 (5 bases). This CDR3 is built from 13 residues. Deletions cut 5 bases from V and 8 bases from J, with 15 bases between. Germline lookup yields CDR1 SGHTA and CDR2 FQGTGA.

This chain links TRBV25-1 with TRBJ1-2; D not certain. Germline CDR1 and CDR2: MGHDK and SYGVNS. Trimming pared 5 bases from V and 0 bases from J, leaving 16 bases between. The CDR3 loop spans 16 amino acids. The CDR3 sequence is CASSPLGGVTNYGYTF. The CDR3 coding sequence is TGTGCCAGCAGTCCCCTTGGAGGCGTGACTAACTATGGCTACACCTTC.

This CDR3 reads CASSAPQGLGNEQFF. Written as DNA, the CDR3 is TGTGCCAGCAGCGCTCCGCAGGGCCTCGGCAATGAGCAGTTCTTC. The chain combines TRBV25-1 with TRBJ2-1; TRBD1 might be the D (5 bases). With 6 bases removed from V and 6 bases from J, the gap between germline ends came to 18 bases. The CDR3 extends over 15 amino acids. In germline, CDR1 is MGHDK, CDR2 SYGVNS.

The V call is TRBV11-3, the J call TRBJ2-2, with 7 bases identical to TRBD1. J gave up 5 bases and V 2 bases, and 5 bases lay outside the gene matches. This CDR3 region has 15 residues. Germline lookup yields CDR1 SGHNT and CDR2 YENEEA. The DNA of the CDR3 is TGTGCCAGCAGCTTAAATACAGGGGATACCGGGGAGCTGTTTTTT. This sequence encodes CASSLNTGDTGELFF. Combining the CDR3 with reference TRBV11-3 and TRBJ2-2 gives the whole variable domain EAGVVQSPRYKIIEKKQPVAFWCNPISGHNTLYWYLQNLGQGPELLIRYENEEAVDDSQLPKDRFSAERLKGVDSTLKIQPAELGDSAVYLCASSLNTGDTGELFFGEGSRLTVL.

This sequence joins TRBV29-1 and TRBJ1-5; D may be TRBD1 (5 bases). V lost 4 bases, J lost 7 bases, and 17 bases lay in between. Germline V gives CDR1 SQVTM, CDR2 ANQGSEA. The CDR3 is made up of 14 amino acids. CDR3 nucleotide sequence: TGCAGCGTTGTTTTGGACAACAACATGCAGCCCCAGCATTTT. This translates into CSVVLDNNMQPQHF.

This clone appeared once. V gene TRBV5-1 combines with J gene TRBJ1-1; tentatively, D is TRBD1 (5 bases). Germline V gene sequence: CDR1 SGHRS, CDR2 YFSETQ. Trimming shortened V by 2 bases and J by 11 bases, and 19 bases separated the two germline ends. This CDR3 comprises 14 residues. The CDR3 here is CASSFGGDGTSAFF. CDR3 bases: TGCGCCAGCAGCTTTGGAGGGGACGGCACTTCTGCTTTCTTT.

The rearrangement links TRBV6-1 to TRBJ1-5; D is ambiguous. The CDR3 extends over 13 amino acids. V gave up 3 bases and J gave up 1 base, with 4 bases separating them. CDR1 and CDR2 from the germline V gene are MNHNS and SASEGT. The CDR3 sequence is CASSDVSNQPQHF. CDR3 DNA: TGTGCCAGCAGTGACGTCAGCAATCAGCCCCAGCATTTT.

The chain carries TRBV14 and TRBJ1-2; possible D gene TRBD1, 5 bases. There are 14 residues in the CDR3. Germline CDR1 is SGHDN and CDR2 is FVKESK. The V end was cut by 4 bases, the J end by 8 bases, with 17 bases between. The CDR3 nucleotides read TGTGCCAGCAGCCCGTCTCAGGGTAGTGTAGGCTACACCTTC. It codes for CASSPSQGSVGYTF.

V gene TRBV5-6 combines with J gene TRBJ2-4, with D uncertain. Germline V gene sequence: CDR1 SGHDT, CDR2 YYEEEE. Trimming removed 6 bases from V and 1 base from J, with 11 bases in between. This CDR3 spans 14 amino acids. The chain's CDR3 is CASTPLGAKNIQYF. The CDR3 coding sequence is TGTGCCAGCACCCCTCTGGGCGCCAAAAACATTCAGTACTTC.

This chain links TRBV5-1 with TRBJ2-3; D is perhaps TRBD1 (5 bases). The CDR3 extends over 14 amino acids. Germline loops: CDR1 SGHRS, CDR2 YFSETQ. Trimming removed 0 bases at V and 2 bases at J, with 7 bases between. This chain's CDR3 is CASSLGQTTDTQYF. In nucleotides, the CDR3 is TGCGCCAGCAGCTTGGGACAGACCACAGATACGCAGTATTTT. Variable domain in full (rest from reference TRBV5-1 and TRBJ2-3): KAGVTQTPRYLIKTRGQQVTLSCSPISGHRSVSWYQQTPGQGLQFLFEYFSETQRNKGNFPGRFSGRQFSNSRSEMNVSTLELGDSALYLCASSLGQTTDTQYFGPGTRLTVL.

This clone was seen only a few times. The chain employs TRBV10-3 and TRBJ1-5; tentatively, D is TRBD1 (6 bases). Trimming took 4 bases from V and 5 from J, leaving 15 bases between them. The germline V gene has CDR1 ENHRY and CDR2 SYGVKD. The CDR3 contains 15 residues. The DNA for the CDR3 is TGTGCCATCAGTGCCTCGGGGGGCGTCGATCAGCCCCAGCATTTT. It yields the protein CAISASGGVDQPQHF.

The chain recombines TRBV14 with TRBJ1-5; TRBD1 agrees at 8 bases. From germline, CDR1 is SGHDN and CDR2 FVKESK. The CDR3 spans 16 residues. Trimming took 4 bases from V and 4 from J; bases not matched to a gene: 9. CDR3 sequence: CASSRPWTGRNQPQHF. For the CDR3, the DNA is TGTGCCAGCAGCCGCCCGTGGACAGGGAGAAATCAGCCCCAGCATTTT. Variable domain in full (rest from reference TRBV14 and TRBJ1-5): EAGVTQFPSHSVIEKGQTVTLRCDPISGHDNLYWYRRVMGKEIKFLLHFVKESKQDESGMPNNRFLAERTGGTYSTLKVQPAELEDSGVYFCASSRPWTGRNQPQHFGDGTRLSIL.

The rearrangement joins TRBV6-5 to TRBJ1-6; the match to TRBD1 covers 7 bases. Germline CDR1 is MNHEY and CDR2 is SVGAGI. With V trimmed by 6 bases and J by 5 bases, 4 bases remained unmatched. The CDR3 has 14 amino acids. The CDR3 loop reads CASRNDRDNSPLHF. CDR3 coding DNA: TGTGCCAGCAGAAACGACAGGGATAATTCACCCCTCCACTTT.

Comment on this clone: Additional DNA sequences in this sample encode the identical CDR3. V is TRBV5-4 and J is TRBJ2-5; 8 bases line up with TRBD2. CDR3 length: 14 amino acids. Unmatched junction bases numbered 4, after V lost 1 base and J lost 5 bases. Germline CDR1 is SGHNT and CDR2 is YYREEE (reference sequence). DNA of the CDR3: TGTGCCAGCAGCTTGCGGGGGGGCCGGGAGACCCAGTACTTC. Its translation: CASSLRGGRETQYF. Supplemented by reference TRBV5-4 and TRBJ2-5, the full variable domain reads ETGVTQSPTHLIKTRGQQVTLRCSSQSGHNTVSWYQQALGQGPQFIFQYYREEENGRGNFPPRFSGLQFPNYSSELNVNALELDDSALYLCASSLRGGRETQYFGPGTRLLVL.

V usage is TRBV28 and J usage is TRBJ1-4; tentatively, D is TRBD1 (5 bases). The germline V gene has CDR1 MDHEN and CDR2 SYDVKM. The CDR3 spans 15 residues. Deletions cut 6 bases from V and 7 bases from J, with 18 bases between. The CDR3 DNA reads TGTGCCAGCAGAAACTTCGGGGGTACGAGTGAAAAACTGTTTTTT. Translating gives CASRNFGGTSEKLFF.